The 17 T cell receptor beta chains below all came from one sample that was sequenced in a study of cytomegalovirus exposure and HLA in healthy donors. 60 Vbeta and 13 Jbeta primers were used in PCR. Only in-frame clones appear in the TCRdb table, and some are missing; sequencing was by immunoSEQ multiplex PCR. The sample gives roughly 56,000 clones, roughly 86% of which show up once; 1.4% is in the top ten. Input material: PBMCs. These receptors were obtained from a man aged 18 to 30 in good health and CMV-seronegative.

This chain uses TRBV4-1 with TRBJ1-5, with 9 bases that match TRBD1. The CDR3 runs to 16 residues. Germline V gives CDR1 MGHRA, CDR2 YSYEKL. Trimming removed 2 bases from V and 1 base from J; junction bases left unmatched: 3. The CDR3 here is CASSQTGGKSNQPQHF. CDR3 DNA sequence: TGCGCCAGCAGCCAAACAGGGGGCAAAAGCAATCAGCCCCAGCATTTT.

This clone was counted a single time. This chain connects TRBV5-4 to TRBJ2-7, with a tentative D call TRBD1 (6 bases). The CDR3 contains 15 residues. Germline V CDR1 and CDR2: SGHNT, YYREEE (reference sequence). Deletions cut 4 bases from V and 4 bases from J, with 18 bases between. The CDR3 DNA is TGTGCCAGCAGCAGCCCCGCGCAGGGGCTATACGAGCAGTACTTC. Protein: CASSSPAQGLYEQYF.

The rearrangement uses TRBV6-5 and TRBJ2-1, with no clear D. V was clipped by 6 bases and J by 4 bases, with 16 bases between them. Germline V gene lookup returns CDR1 MNHEY and CDR2 SVGAGI. This CDR3 spans 15 amino acids. CDR3 protein: CASRTSSSLYNEQFF. DNA of the CDR3: TGTGCCAGCAGGACCTCGAGTTCACTATACAATGAGCAGTTCTTC.

The rearrangement uses TRBV2 and TRBJ2-2; 10 bases align to TRBD2. Per germline, CDR1 SNHLY and CDR2 FYNNEI. The CDR3 totals 19 residues. V shed 7 bases, J shed 6 bases, and the junction held 20 bases outside the gene matches. This CDR3 is CASTGSPSGGLYGPGELFF. CDR3 nucleotide sequence: TGTGCCAGCACGGGCAGTCCTAGCGGGGGCCTCTACGGTCCCGGGGAGCTGTTTTTT.

The J gene is TRBJ2-2, the V gene TRBV4-1; 7 bases fit TRBD2. The germline V gene encodes CDR1 MGHRA and CDR2 YSYEKL. The CDR3 loop spans 18 amino acids. V dropped 4 bases and J dropped 1; count of bases not matched to a gene: 12. CDR3 amino acids: CASSPGPSGYMNTGELFF. CDR3 DNA sequence: TGCGCCAGCAGCCCTGGGCCTAGCGGATACATGAACACCGGGGAGCTGTTTTTT.

The CDR3 loop reads CASSSYDRGKQFF. The CDR3 DNA reads as TGTGCCAGCTCATCGTACGACAGGGGCAAGCAGTTCTTC. V and J are TRBV18 and TRBJ2-1; 8 nucleotides align to TRBD1. The CDR3 is made up of 13 amino acids. Germline CDR1 is KGHSH and CDR2 is LQKENI. V trimming: 5 bases; J trimming: 11 bases; junction bases outside the gene matches: 8.

The chain uses TRBV6-5 and TRBJ1-3; perhaps TRBD1 as D (6 bases). The CDR3 has 14 amino acids. Trimming removed 6 bases from V and 3 bases from J, with 12 bases in between. Germline V gene lookup returns CDR1 MNHEY and CDR2 SVGAGI. DNA of the CDR3: TGTGCCAGCAGGCCACAGGGTTTTGGAAACACCATATATTTT. Translating gives CASRPQGFGNTIYF.

The rearrangement uses TRBV6-6 and TRBJ1-2; 7 bases align to TRBD1. The CDR3 contains 12 residues. Germline V gene sequence: CDR1 MNHNY, CDR2 SVGAGI (reference sequence). J was trimmed by 6 bases and V by 5 bases; bases with no gene match: 3. The chain's CDR3 is CASSTDRDGYTF. In DNA, the CDR3 is TGTGCCAGCAGTACCGACAGGGATGGCTACACCTTC.

This clone appeared a single time. The chain recombines TRBV9 with TRBJ1-1; TRBD1 matches 7 bases. Per germline, CDR1 SGDLS and CDR2 YYNGEE. The CDR3 has 14 amino acids. V lost 4 bases to trimming and J lost 5 bases; unmatched junction nucleotides: 8. The CDR3 spells CASSISTGTTEAFF. DNA for the CDR3: TGTGCCAGCAGCATCTCGACAGGGACGACTGAAGCTTTCTTT.

The rearrangement uses TRBV6-5 and TRBJ1-3, with D possibly being TRBD1 (5 bases). Germline CDR1 is MNHEY and CDR2 is SVGAGI. The CDR3 is made up of 14 amino acids. V lost 2 bases and J lost 4, with 9 bases in between. Written as DNA, the CDR3 is TGTGCCAGCAGTTACCAGGGCTCGGGAAACACCATATATTTT. Its translation: CASSYQGSGNTIYF.

The chain has TRBV2 and TRBJ1-2, with TRBD1 matching 7 bases. The CDR3 length is 16 residues. J lost 3 bases, V lost 6 bases, and 13 bases had no gene match. Germline V gene sequence: CDR1 SNHLY, CDR2 FYNNEI. The DNA for the CDR3 is TGTGCCAGCAGGTTTGAGGGGGCCTCGTATGACTATGGCTACACCTTC. It yields the protein CASRFEGASYDYGYTF.

The sample holds one count of this clone. The chain joins TRBV20-1 to TRBJ1-1, with D unresolved. This CDR3 comprises 11 residues. V lost 3 bases and J lost 7, with 9 bases in between. Germline V lookup: CDR1 DFQATT, CDR2 SNEGSKA (reference sequence). The CDR3 region is CSASSSFEAFF. The CDR3 DNA is TGCAGTGCTAGTTCCTCCTTTGAAGCTTTCTTT.

This rearrangement joins TRBV27 to TRBJ2-1, with a possible D match to TRBD1 (6 bases). This CDR3 region has 11 residues. Per germline, CDR1 MNHEY and CDR2 SMNVEV (reference sequence). The V end lost 3 bases, the J end lost 13 bases, and 10 bases lay between the germline ends. Here the CDR3 DNA reads TGTGCCAGCAGTTTGGGGGACAACCAGTTCTTC. It is translated as CASSLGDNQFF.

This sequence joins TRBV28 and TRBJ1-2; D might be TRBD1 (6 bases). Germline CDR1 MDHEN, CDR2 SYDVKM. This CDR3 spans 14 amino acids. V was trimmed by 5 bases and J by 3 bases, leaving 13 bases between them. The chain's CDR3 is CASSAQGRDYGYTF. DNA of the CDR3: TGTGCCAGCAGTGCACAGGGTCGCGACTATGGCTACACCTTC.

The rearrangement uses TRBV27 and TRBJ2-7; TRBD1 is a possible D gene (7 bases). Germline CDR1 and CDR2: MNHEY and SMNVEV (reference sequence). V was pared by 6 bases and J by 5 bases, with 17 bases between. This CDR3 contains 14 residues. This CDR3 reads CASREGTDPNEQYF. In nucleotides, the CDR3 is TGTGCCAGCAGGGAGGGGACAGACCCCAACGAGCAGTACTTC.

The CDR3 DNA reads TGTGCCAGCAGTTTACTAGCGGTCGGGGATTATACGCAGTATTTT. It is translated as CASSLLAVGDYTQYF. This chain uses TRBV6-6 with TRBJ2-3; 8 bases match TRBD2. From germline, CDR1 is MNHNY and CDR2 SVGAGI (reference sequence). The trim removed 4 bases at V and 7 bases at J, leaving 10 bases unmatched. This CDR3 is 15 amino acids long.

In DNA, the CDR3 is TGTGCCAGCAGTTACTCGAGACAGCGCATGAACACTGAAGCTTTCTTT. Translation gives CASSYSRQRMNTEAFF. The V and J genes are TRBV6-5 and TRBJ1-1; D is possibly TRBD1 (5 bases). The CDR3 totals 16 residues. V lost 0 bases, J lost 0 bases, and 11 bases lay in between. Germline CDR1 reads MNHEY; CDR2 reads SVGAGI.